A selection of T cell receptor beta chains follows, all from one sample in a study of T cells in Graves' hyperthyroidism and ophthalmopathy. TCRdb used MiXCR to reprocess the multiplex PCR reads, holding one entry per CDR3 protein. Found here are about 500,000 distinct CDR3 sequences, roughly a sixth of them singletons; the top ten hold less than 30%. The material sequenced was blood. Receptors originate from a woman in her 30s with Graves' ophthalmopathy. CDR3s include the opening cysteine and the closing phenylalanine or tryptophan. The D gene is left open where the match is weak. Not every row has a clone size; where given, it reads once, few, many or a size class.

j_gene: TRBJ1-5
d_gene: TRBD1
abundance: NA
v_gene: TRBV25-1
CDR3aa: CASSETGAKGNQPQHF
CDR3nt: TGTGCCAGCAGTGAAACAGGGGCGAAGGGCAATCAGCCCCAGCATTTT

j_gene: TRBJ2-4
d_gene: TRBD2
abundance: NA
v_gene: TRBV28
CDR3aa: CASSFFRTSFGKNIQYF
CDR3nt: TGTGCCAGCAGTTTTTTTAGGACTAGCTTTGGCAAAAACATTCAGTACTTC

j_gene: TRBJ2-6
d_gene: TRBD2
abundance: once
v_gene: TRBV4-3
CDR3aa: CASSGTSGRHSGANVLTF
CDR3nt: TGCGCCAGCAGCGGGACTAGCGGGAGACACTCTGGGGCCAACGTCCTGACTTTC

j_gene: TRBJ2-5
d_gene: TRBD1
abundance: few
v_gene: TRBV7-2
CDR3aa: CASSLPETGEETQYF
CDR3nt: TGTGCCAGCAGCTTACCGGAGACAGGGGAAGAGACCCAGTACTTC

j_gene: TRBJ1-2
d_gene: NA
abundance: many
v_gene: TRBV7-2
CDR3aa: CASSSAQLIYGYTF
CDR3nt: TGTGCCAGCAGCTCGGCTCAATTAATATATGGCTACACCTTC

j_gene: TRBJ1-4
d_gene: NA
abundance: many
v_gene: TRBV28
CDR3aa: CASSLFQGDEKLFF
CDR3nt: TGTGCCAGCAGTTTATTTCAAGGGGACGAAAAACTGTTTTTT

j_gene: TRBJ2-2
d_gene: NA
abundance: many
v_gene: TRBV29-1
CDR3aa: CSVEGGGGLTGELFF
CDR3nt: TGCAGCGTTGAAGGGGGAGGGGGACTTACCGGGGAGCTGTTTTTT

j_gene: TRBJ2-7
d_gene: NA
abundance: many
v_gene: TRBV20-1
CDR3aa: CSAPRVPEQYF
CDR3nt: TGCAGTGCCCCGAGGGTCCCCGAGCAGTACTTC

j_gene: TRBJ1-2
d_gene: NA
abundance: many
v_gene: TRBV20-1
CDR3aa: CSAKFRLEGYTF
CDR3nt: TGCAGTGCTAAGTTCCGATTGGAGGGCTACACCTTC

j_gene: TRBJ2-5
d_gene: TRBD2
abundance: many
v_gene: TRBV11-3
CDR3aa: CASSPGLAPYQETQYF
CDR3nt: TGTGCCAGCAGCCCGGGACTAGCGCCGTACCAAGAGACCCAGTACTTC

j_gene: TRBJ1-1
d_gene: NA
abundance: NA
v_gene: TRBV29-1
CDR3aa: CSVGAGNTEAFF
CDR3nt: TGCAGCGTTGGGGCAGGGAACACTGAAGCTTTCTTT

j_gene: TRBJ2-5
d_gene: TRBD2
abundance: many
v_gene: TRBV7-2
CDR3aa: CASSPPGLAGGVQETQYF
CDR3nt: TGTGCCAGCAGCCCCCCGGGACTAGCGGGAGGGGTACAAGAGACCCAGTACTTC

j_gene: TRBJ2-7
d_gene: TRBD2
abundance: few
v_gene: TRBV20-1
CDR3aa: CSAASGTSGRFNEQYF
CDR3nt: TGCAGTGCTGCGTCTGGGACTAGCGGGAGGTTCAACGAGCAGTACTTC

j_gene: TRBJ2-6
d_gene: NA
abundance: many
v_gene: TRBV30
CDR3aa: CACPNRDGANVLTF
CDR3nt: TGTGCCTGCCCTAACAGGGATGGGGCCAACGTCCTGACTTTC

j_gene: TRBJ1-1
d_gene: NA
abundance: NA
v_gene: TRBV20-1
CDR3aa: CSARDRDIGAFF
CDR3nt: TGCAGTGCTAGAGATCGTGACATAGGAGCTTTCTTT

j_gene: TRBJ2-2
d_gene: NA
abundance: NA
v_gene: TRBV27
CDR3aa: CASSSQAPNTGELFF
CDR3nt: TGTGCCAGCAGTTCACAAGCACCGAACACCGGGGAGCTGTTTTTT

j_gene: TRBJ2-1
d_gene: TRBD2
abundance: many
v_gene: TRBV7-9
CDR3aa: CASSSFSGRAGNEQFF
CDR3nt: TGTGCCAGCAGTTCTTTTAGCGGGAGGGCAGGCAATGAGCAGTTCTTC

j_gene: TRBJ1-1
d_gene: NA
abundance: many
v_gene: TRBV20-1
CDR3aa: CSANTEAFF
CDR3nt: TGCAGTGCAAATACTGAAGCTTTCTTT

j_gene: TRBJ1-5
d_gene: NA
abundance: few
v_gene: TRBV6-6
CDR3aa: CASSYSTVNNQPQHF
CDR3nt: TGTGCCAGCAGTTACTCGACAGTAAACAATCAGCCCCAGCATTTT

j_gene: TRBJ1-3
d_gene: NA
abundance: few
v_gene: TRBV6-2/TRBV6-3
CDR3aa: CASSYVGPGNTIYF
CDR3nt: TGTGCCAGCAGTTACGTTGGGCCTGGAAACACCATATATTTT

j_gene: TRBJ2-4
d_gene: NA
abundance: NA
v_gene: TRBV29-1
CDR3aa: CSVEGGWFGLNIQYF
CDR3nt: TGCAGCGTTGAAGGCGGGTGGTTTGGTCTAAACATTCAGTACTTC